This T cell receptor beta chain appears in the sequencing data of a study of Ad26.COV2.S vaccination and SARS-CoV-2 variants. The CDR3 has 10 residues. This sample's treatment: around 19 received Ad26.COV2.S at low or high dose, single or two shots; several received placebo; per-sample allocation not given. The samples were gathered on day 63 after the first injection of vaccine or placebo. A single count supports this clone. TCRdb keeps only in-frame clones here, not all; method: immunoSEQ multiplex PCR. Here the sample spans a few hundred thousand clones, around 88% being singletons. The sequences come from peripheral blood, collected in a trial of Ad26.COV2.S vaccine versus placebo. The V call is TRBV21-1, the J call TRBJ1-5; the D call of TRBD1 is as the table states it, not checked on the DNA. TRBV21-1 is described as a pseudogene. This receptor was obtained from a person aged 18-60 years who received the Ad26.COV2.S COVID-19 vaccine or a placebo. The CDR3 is CAHYRGPQHF. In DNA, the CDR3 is TGTGCCCACTACAGGGGGCCCCAGCATTTT.